This T cell receptor beta chain was profiled in a study of blood T cell repertoires in COVID-19. This clone was counted a few times. A junction end diverges from the germline sequence, so it may reflect a read error. Profiling relied on immunoSEQ multiplex PCR, and the TCRdb table lists in-frame clones only, not all of them. The sample lists hundreds of thousands of clones, about 84% seen once, with roughly 5.2% in the top ten. The CDR3 spans 14 residues. Germline CDR1 SEHNR, CDR2 FQNEAQ (reference sequence). The source material was peripheral blood. V is TRBV7-9 and J is TRBJ2-5, with 8 bases lining up with TRBD2. The TCR originated in a woman of 80 years or more with COVID-19, enrolled during active disease. This CDR3 is CASSIAGLQETQYF. The CDR3 region has the DNA TGTGCCAGCAGCATAGCGGGGCTCCAAGAGACCCAGTACTTC.